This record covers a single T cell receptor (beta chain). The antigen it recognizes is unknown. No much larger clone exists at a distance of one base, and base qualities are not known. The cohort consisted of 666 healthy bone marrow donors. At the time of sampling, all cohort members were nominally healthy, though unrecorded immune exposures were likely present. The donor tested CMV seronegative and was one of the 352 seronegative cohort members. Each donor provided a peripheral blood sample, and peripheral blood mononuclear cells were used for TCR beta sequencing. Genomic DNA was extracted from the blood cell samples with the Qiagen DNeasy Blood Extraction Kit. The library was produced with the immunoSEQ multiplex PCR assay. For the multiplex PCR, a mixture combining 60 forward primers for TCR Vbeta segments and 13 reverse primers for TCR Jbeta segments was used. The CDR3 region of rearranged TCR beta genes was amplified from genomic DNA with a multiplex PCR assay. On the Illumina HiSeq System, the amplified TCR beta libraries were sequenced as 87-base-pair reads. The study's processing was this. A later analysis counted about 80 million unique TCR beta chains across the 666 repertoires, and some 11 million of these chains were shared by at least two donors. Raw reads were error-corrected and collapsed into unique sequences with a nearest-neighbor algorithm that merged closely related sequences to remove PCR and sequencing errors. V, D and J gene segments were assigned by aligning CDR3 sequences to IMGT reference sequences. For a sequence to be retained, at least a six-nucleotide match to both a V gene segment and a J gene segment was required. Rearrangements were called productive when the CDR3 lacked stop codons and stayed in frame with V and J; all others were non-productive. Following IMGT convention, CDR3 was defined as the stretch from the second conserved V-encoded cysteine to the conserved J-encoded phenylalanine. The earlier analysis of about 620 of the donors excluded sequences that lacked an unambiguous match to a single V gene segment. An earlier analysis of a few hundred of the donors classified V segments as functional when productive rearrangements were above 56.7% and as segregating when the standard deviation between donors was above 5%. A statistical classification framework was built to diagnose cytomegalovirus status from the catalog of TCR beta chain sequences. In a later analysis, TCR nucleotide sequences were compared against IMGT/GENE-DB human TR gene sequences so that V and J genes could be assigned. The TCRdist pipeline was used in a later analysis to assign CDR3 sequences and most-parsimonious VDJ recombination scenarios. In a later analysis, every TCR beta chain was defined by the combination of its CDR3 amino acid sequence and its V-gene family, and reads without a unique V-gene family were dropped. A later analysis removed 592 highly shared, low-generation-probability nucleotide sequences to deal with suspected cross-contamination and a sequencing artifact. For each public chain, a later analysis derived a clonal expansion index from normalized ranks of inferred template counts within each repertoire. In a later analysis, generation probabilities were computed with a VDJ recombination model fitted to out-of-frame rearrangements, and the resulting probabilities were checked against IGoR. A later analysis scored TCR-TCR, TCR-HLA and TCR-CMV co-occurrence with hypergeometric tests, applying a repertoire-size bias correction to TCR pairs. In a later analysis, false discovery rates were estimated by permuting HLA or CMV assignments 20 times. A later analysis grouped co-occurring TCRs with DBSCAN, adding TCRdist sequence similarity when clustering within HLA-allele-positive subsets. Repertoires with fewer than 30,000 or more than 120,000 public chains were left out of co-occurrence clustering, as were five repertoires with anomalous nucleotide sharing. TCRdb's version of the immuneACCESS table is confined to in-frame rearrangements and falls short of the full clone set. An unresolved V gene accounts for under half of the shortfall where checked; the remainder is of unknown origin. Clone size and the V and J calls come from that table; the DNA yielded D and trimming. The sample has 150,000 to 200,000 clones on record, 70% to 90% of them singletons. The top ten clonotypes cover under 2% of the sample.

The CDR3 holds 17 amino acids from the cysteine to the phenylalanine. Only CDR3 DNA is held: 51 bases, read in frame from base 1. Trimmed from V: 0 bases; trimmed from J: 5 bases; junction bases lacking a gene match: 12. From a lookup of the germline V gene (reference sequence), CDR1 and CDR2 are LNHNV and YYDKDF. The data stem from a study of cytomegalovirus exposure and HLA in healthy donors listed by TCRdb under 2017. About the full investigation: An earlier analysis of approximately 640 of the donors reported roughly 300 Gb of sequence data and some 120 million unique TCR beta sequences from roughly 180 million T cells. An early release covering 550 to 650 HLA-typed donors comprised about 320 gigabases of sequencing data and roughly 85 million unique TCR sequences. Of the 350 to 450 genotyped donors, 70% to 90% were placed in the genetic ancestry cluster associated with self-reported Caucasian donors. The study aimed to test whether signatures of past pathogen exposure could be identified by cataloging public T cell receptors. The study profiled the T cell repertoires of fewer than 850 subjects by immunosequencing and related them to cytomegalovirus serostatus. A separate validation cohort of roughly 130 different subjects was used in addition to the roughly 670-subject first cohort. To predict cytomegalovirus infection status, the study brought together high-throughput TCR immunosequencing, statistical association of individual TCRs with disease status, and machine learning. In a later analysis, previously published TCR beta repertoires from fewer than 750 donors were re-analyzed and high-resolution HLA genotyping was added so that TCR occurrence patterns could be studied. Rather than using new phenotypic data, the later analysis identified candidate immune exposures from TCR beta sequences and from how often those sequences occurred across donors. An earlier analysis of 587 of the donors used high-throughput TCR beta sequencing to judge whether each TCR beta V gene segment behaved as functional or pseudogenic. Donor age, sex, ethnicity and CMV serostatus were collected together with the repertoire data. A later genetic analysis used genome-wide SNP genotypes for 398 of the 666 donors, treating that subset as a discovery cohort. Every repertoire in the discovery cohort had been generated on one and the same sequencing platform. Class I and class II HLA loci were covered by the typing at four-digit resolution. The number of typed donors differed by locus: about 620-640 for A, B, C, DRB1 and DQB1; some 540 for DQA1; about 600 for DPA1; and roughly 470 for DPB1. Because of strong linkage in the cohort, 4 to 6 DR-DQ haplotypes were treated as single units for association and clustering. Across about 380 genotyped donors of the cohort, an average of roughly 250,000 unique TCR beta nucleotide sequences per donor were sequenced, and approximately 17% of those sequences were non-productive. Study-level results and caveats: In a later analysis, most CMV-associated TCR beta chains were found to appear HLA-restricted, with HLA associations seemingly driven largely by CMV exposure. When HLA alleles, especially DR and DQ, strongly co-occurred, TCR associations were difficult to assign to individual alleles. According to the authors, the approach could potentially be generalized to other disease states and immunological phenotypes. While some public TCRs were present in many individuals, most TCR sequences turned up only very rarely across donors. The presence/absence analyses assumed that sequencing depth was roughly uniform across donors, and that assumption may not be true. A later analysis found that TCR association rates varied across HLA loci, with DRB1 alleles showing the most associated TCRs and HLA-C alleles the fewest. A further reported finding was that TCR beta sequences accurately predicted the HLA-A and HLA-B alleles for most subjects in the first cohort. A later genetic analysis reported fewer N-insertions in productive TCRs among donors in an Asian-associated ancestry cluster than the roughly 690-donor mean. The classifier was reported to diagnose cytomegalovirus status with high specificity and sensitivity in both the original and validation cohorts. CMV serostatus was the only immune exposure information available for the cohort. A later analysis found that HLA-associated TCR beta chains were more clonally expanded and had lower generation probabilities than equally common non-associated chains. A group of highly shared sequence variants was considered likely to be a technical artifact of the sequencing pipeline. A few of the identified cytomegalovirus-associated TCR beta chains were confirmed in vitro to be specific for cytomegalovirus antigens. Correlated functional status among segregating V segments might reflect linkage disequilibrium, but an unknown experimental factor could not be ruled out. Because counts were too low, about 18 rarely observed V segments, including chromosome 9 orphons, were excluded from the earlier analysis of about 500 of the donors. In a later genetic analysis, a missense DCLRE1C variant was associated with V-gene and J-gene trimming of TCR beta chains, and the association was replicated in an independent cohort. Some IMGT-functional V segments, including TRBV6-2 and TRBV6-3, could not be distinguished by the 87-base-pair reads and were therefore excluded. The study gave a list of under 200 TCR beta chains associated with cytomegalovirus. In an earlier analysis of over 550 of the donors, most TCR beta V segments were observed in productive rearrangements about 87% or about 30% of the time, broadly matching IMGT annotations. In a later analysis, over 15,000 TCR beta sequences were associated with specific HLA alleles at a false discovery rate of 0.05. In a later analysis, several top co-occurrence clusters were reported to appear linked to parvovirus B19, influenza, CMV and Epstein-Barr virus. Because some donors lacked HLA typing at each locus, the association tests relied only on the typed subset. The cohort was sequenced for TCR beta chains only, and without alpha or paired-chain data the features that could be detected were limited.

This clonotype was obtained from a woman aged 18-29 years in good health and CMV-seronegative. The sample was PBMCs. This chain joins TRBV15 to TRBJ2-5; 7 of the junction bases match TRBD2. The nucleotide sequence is TGTGCCACCAGCAGAGATCCGCCCGCGTCGGGGGGTGAGACCCAGTACTTC. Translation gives CATSRDPPASGGETQYF.